The present entry profiles one TCR beta chain with its context. Its antigen remains unidentified. The protocol was immunoSEQ multiplex PCR, while the TCRdb copy is restricted to in-frame clones and leaves out a portion. The data show about 140,000 clones, 89% seen once. The CDR3 has 15 residues. Germline V CDR1 and CDR2: SNHLY, FYNNEI. Trimming shortened V by 6 bases and J by 0 bases, and 12 bases separated the two germline ends. The data were obtained in a study of T cell responses to AZD1222 COVID-19 vaccine. The study, taken as a whole, reports: Clonal diversity may have been underestimated in mostly white British donors.

The sequencing used peripheral blood, collected on day 0 of AZD1222 vaccination. The chain links TRBV2 to TRBJ1-5; possible D gene TRBD1, 6 bases. This TCR derives from an adult in good health. The CDR3 is CASSKGGFSNQPQHF. CDR3 in DNA: TGTGCCAGCAGCAAGGGGGGGTTTAGCAATCAGCCCCAGCATTTT.